This TCR beta chain was found in a study of blood T cells in healthy people across ages. Trimming removed 5 bases at V and 1 base at J, with 14 bases between. This CDR3 comprises 15 residues. It was with a sample-barcoded 5' primer and a J-beta primer mix that a second PCR of roughly 7 to 12 cycles was run. One entry per CDR3 protein, called by TCRdb with MiXCR from the 5' RACE reads. Of 1.5 million to 2 million distinct CDR3 sequences in the sample, about 30% are singletons; the top ten hold roughly 8%. This clonotype came up once. V is TRBV12-3 or TRBV12-4 and J is TRBJ1-1; the D gene is possibly TRBD1 (6 bases). Sequencing was done on a sample of blood. This clonotype was obtained from a young woman in good health. The CDR3 DNA follows: TGTGCCAGCAGTCACCCCGGGACACAGAACACTGAAGCTTTCTTT. This encodes CASSHPGTQNTEAFF.